This entry is about one T cell receptor beta chain. Per the original methods: Estimation of nucleated cell counts was performed using reference gene primer amplification. Clones were sequenced by immunoSEQ multiplex PCR, and TCRdb holds only the in-frame ones, with some missing. V and J calls plus clone size are reproduced from that table; the DNA served to infer D and trimming. The repertoire consists of about 110,000 clones, with roughly 87% occurring once and the leading ten covering under 4.5%. This sample stems from a study of blood T cell repertoires in COVID-19. Looking at the study overall: COVID-19 samples collected from the United States, Italy and Spain covered acute and convalescent phases. PBMCs, B-cell-depleted T cells, or T cells were the source of the cDNA or gDNA that made up the material.

Germline CDR1 and CDR2: WSHSY and SAAADI. The CDR3 has 12 residues. Trimming pared 10 bases from V and 6 bases from J, leaving 16 bases between. The sequence came from a man in his forties or fifties with acute or convalescent COVID-19. The chain couples TRBV10-2 to TRBJ2-7, with D perhaps matching TRBD1 (5 bases). Sequencing was carried out using peripheral blood. The CDR3 here is CATLQDTREQYF. DNA of the CDR3: TGCGCCACCCTCCAGGACACGCGCGAGCAGTACTTC.